This T cell receptor beta chain was profiled in a study of T cell responses to AZD1222 COVID-19 vaccine. Across the whole study: Pooling covered second doses at about 4 or about 12 weeks. Study-level results: Among AZD1222 vaccinees, only 5 to 7 were seropositive at baseline. Repertoires in all cases were sampled only once the peak T cell response had passed. Of spike-specific TCRs, nearly half reportedly target regions left unmutated in variants.

As for this clone: Its antigen remains unknown.

Germline loops: CDR1 LGHDT, CDR2 YNNKEL (reference sequence). The length of the CDR3 is 16 residues. V was cut by 0 bases and J by 7 bases, with 18 bases left in between. The method was immunoSEQ multiplex PCR; TCRdb's version includes in-frame clones alone and lacks a portion of them. Here the sample spans 67,000 or so clones, roughly 89% being singletons. The sequence was collected from an adult in good health. The sample here was peripheral blood, taken on day 0 of AZD1222 vaccination. The J gene is TRBJ1-2, the V gene TRBV3-1 (or the pseudogene TRBV3-2); no clear D. CDR3 sequence: CASSQEGGGVGGGYTF. Here the CDR3 DNA reads TGTGCCAGCAGCCAAGAAGGAGGCGGGGTAGGTGGTGGCTACACCTTC.